A single sample is the source of the 14 T cell receptor beta chains below, sequenced in a study of graft-versus-host responses after intestinal transplantation. Antigens for these TCRs are unknown. Data came from immunoSEQ multiplex PCR; TCRdb stores just in-frame clones and leaves some out. The data contain fewer than 110,000 clones, 87% of them singletons. Sequencing used unstimulated CD4+ T cells sorted from spleen or lymph node cells, obtained before transplant. All receptors derive from a human donor who was the organ donor for an intestinal transplant.

The genes are TRBV5-5 and TRBJ1-1; 7 nucleotides line up with TRBD1. The ends lost 2 bases at V and 3 bases at J; junction bases unmatched: 4. This CDR3 spans 14 amino acids. Germline V CDR1 and CDR2: SGHKS, YYEKEE (reference sequence). CDR3 DNA: TGTGCCAGCAGCTTAACAGGGGCCTACACTGAAGCTTTCTTT. It codes for CASSLTGAYTEAFF.

This rearrangement joins TRBV2 to TRBJ1-2; 7 bases map to TRBD1. The CDR3 runs 14 residues. The germline gives CDR1 SNHLY, CDR2 FYNNEI. The ends lost 6 bases at V and 1 base at J; junction bases unmatched: 5. The CDR3 reads CASRGDSDNYGYTF. CDR3 nucleotide sequence: TGTGCCAGCAGGGGGGACAGTGATAACTATGGCTACACCTTC.

This chain joins TRBV5-1 and TRBJ2-3, with 8 bases fitting TRBD2. The CDR3 is made up of 14 amino acids. Trimming removed 8 bases from V and 4 bases from J; junction bases left unmatched: 9. Germline V gene data show CDR1 as SGHRS and CDR2 as YFSETQ. CDR3 sequence reads: CASKGLDGADTQYF. The CDR3 coding sequence is TGCGCCAGTAAGGGACTAGACGGTGCAGATACGCAGTATTTT.

With respect to this clone: The sample has other DNA sequences that encode this CDR3 too. The chain combines TRBV5-4 with TRBJ2-7, with 10 bases identical to TRBD2. Germline V gene sequence: CDR1 SGHNT, CDR2 YYREEE (reference sequence). Trimming at V came to 0 bases and at J to 1 base, leaving 4 bases not matched to a gene. The CDR3 contains 16 residues. In nucleotides, the CDR3 is TGTGCCAGCAGCTTGGGCGGGACTAGCGCTTCCTACGAGCAGTACTTC. This codes for CASSLGGTSASYEQYF.

V and J are TRBV4-2 and TRBJ2-1; no clear D gene. V lost 0 bases and J lost 5, with 8 bases in between. CDR1 and CDR2 (germline): LGHNA, YNFKEQ. The CDR3 sequence is 14 residues long. As DNA, the CDR3 is TGTGCCAGCAGCCAAGAGGGTAGAAACAATGAGCAGTTCTTC. Translated, it gives CASSQEGRNNEQFF.

This clone was seen a single time. J is TRBJ2-1 and V is TRBV30; 9 nucleotides match TRBD2. Trimming took 1 base from V and 4 from J; bases not matched to a gene: 5. This CDR3 is built from 15 residues. Germline CDR1 and CDR2: GTSNPN and SVGIG (reference sequence). The CDR3 sequence is CAWSDGGRDYNEQFF. CDR3 nucleotide sequence: TGTGCCTGGAGTGATGGCGGGAGGGATTACAATGAGCAGTTCTTC.

The V call is TRBV2, the J call TRBJ1-6; possibly TRBD1 for D (5 bases). V lost 11 bases and J lost 4, with 18 bases in between. There are 15 residues in the CDR3. The germline gives CDR1 SNHLY, CDR2 FYNNEI. The CDR3 nucleotides read TGTGCCGGGACCCGGGAGGACTCTTATAATTCACCCCTCCACTTT. As protein: CAGTREDSYNSPLHF.

The chain links TRBV5-6 to TRBJ1-2; possibly TRBD1 for D (5 bases). Germline CDR1 SGHDT, CDR2 YYEEEE. The V and J ends lost 2 bases and 6 bases respectively, with 14 bases between them. CDR3 length equals 14 residues. For the CDR3, the DNA is TGTGCCAGCAGCTTTAGGGGTGGCAGGGATGGCTACACCTTC. Its translation: CASSFRGGRDGYTF.

V usage is TRBV5-5 and J usage is TRBJ1-6; the match to TRBD1 covers 9 bases. The germline CDR1 and CDR2 sequences are SGHKS and YYEKEE (reference sequence). With 4 bases clipped from V and 9 bases from J, the junction kept 8 bases outside the gene matches. The CDR3 is 15 amino acids. The CDR3 nucleotides are TGTGCCAGCAGCCGGGGACAGGGATTCGGTTCACCCCTCCACTTT. Translation gives CASSRGQGFGSPLHF.

In the case of this clone: The junction shows a germline mismatch at one end, possibly a read error. The chain carries TRBV11-2 and TRBJ1-6; D might be TRBD1 (5 bases). CDR1 and CDR2 from the germline V gene are SGHAT and FQNNGV. This CDR3 region has 15 residues. The CDR3 sequence: CASSAGGSCNSPLHF. Here the CDR3 DNA reads TGTGCCAGCAGCGCTGGGGGATCCTGTAATTCACCCCTCCACTTT.

The rearrangement links TRBV19 to TRBJ2-6; 7 positions match TRBD2. The CDR3 has 16 amino acids. Germline V CDR1 and CDR2: LNHDA, SQIVND (reference sequence). The junction had 4 bases not matched to a gene; V was cut back by 3 bases and J by 2 bases. CDR3 nucleotides: TGTGCCAGTAGTATCCTTGGGGGGGCTGGGGCCAACGTCCTGACTTTC. This sequence encodes CASSILGGAGANVLTF.

V gene TRBV2 combines with J gene TRBJ1-2; D is possibly TRBD1 (5 bases). The CDR3 is made up of 15 amino acids. The V end lost 6 bases, the J end lost 6 bases, and 20 bases lay between the germline ends. Germline V lookup: CDR1 SNHLY, CDR2 FYNNEI. Here the CDR3 reads CASRGGASGWDGYTF. CDR3 sequence (DNA): TGTGCCAGCAGGGGAGGAGCTTCAGGGTGGGATGGCTACACCTTC.

The chain uses TRBV7-2 and TRBJ2-2; 8 positions agree with TRBD2. In germline, CDR1 is SGHTA, CDR2 FQGNSA. Losses at the gene ends were 3 bases for V and 2 bases for J; bases not matched to a gene: 2. The CDR3 consists of 15 residues. The CDR3 nucleotides read TGTGCCAGCAGCTTCGGGAGGGATAACACCGGGGAGCTGTTTTTT. This encodes CASSFGRDNTGELFF.

The V call is TRBV4-1, the J call TRBJ1-5, with D possibly TRBD1 on 6 matching bases. The CDR3 sequence is 15 residues long. V dropped 1 base and J dropped 9 bases, with 16 bases sitting between them. CDR1 is MGHRA and CDR2 is YSYEKL in the germline V gene. CDR3 sequence: CASSQAETGVMPQHF. The CDR3, as DNA: TGCGCCAGCAGCCAAGCAGAGACAGGTGTCATGCCCCAGCATTTT.